The 20 T cell receptor beta chains in this list originate from one sample, sequenced in a study of prognosis after radiotherapy for stage I lung cancer. Genomic DNA was the source, and TCR beta CDR3 was amplified from it by two-round multiplex PCR. Primers (each specific to one TRBV or TRBJ gene) were used in first-round PCR. One entry per CDR3 protein, called by TCRdb with MiXCR from the multiplex PCR reads. The sample contains roughly 32,000 distinct CDR3 sequences, over 40% of which appear only once. The sequenced sample was PBMCs, obtained before or after stereotactic body radiation therapy (not recorded which). The receptors come from a donor aged 50 or older with non-small cell lung cancer.

The chain couples TRBV4-2 to TRBJ2-6; tentatively, D is TRBD2 (6 bases). CDR1 is LGHNA, CDR2 YNFKEQ, per germline. The V gene lost 4 bases and the J gene lost 4 bases, with 14 bases spanning the gap. CDR3 length: 16 residues. The CDR3 loop is CASSPLTGRGANVLTF. The DNA for the CDR3 is TGTGCCAGCAGCCCCCTGACGGGGAGGGGGGCCAACGTCCTGACTTTC.

This clonotype has at least ten counts. This chain connects TRBV29-1 to TRBJ2-7, with 7 bases matching TRBD2. CDR1 and CDR2 (germline): SQVTM, ANQGSEA. J gave up 6 bases and V 8 bases, and 10 bases lay outside the gene matches. The CDR3 loop spans 12 amino acids. The CDR3 is CSTQTPGGEQYF. DNA of the CDR3: TGCAGCACACAAACCCCGGGGGGCGAGCAGTACTTC.

This clonotype has ten or more counts. The V call is TRBV9, the J call TRBJ1-2; tentative D call: TRBD1 (5 bases). Trimming removed 4 bases from V and 2 bases from J, with 15 bases in between. In germline, CDR1 is SGDLS, CDR2 YYNGEE. The CDR3 runs to 15 residues. This CDR3 is CASSPQRGKNYGYTF. CDR3 nucleotides: TGTGCCAGCAGCCCCCAGCGGGGGAAGAACTATGGCTACACCTTC.

In regard to this clonotype: This may arise from a read error, as a much more abundant clone is one base away. This chain links TRBV6-9 with TRBJ2-5; tentative D call: TRBD1 (6 bases). Germline assignment: CDR1 MNHGY and CDR2 SVAAGI. This CDR3 is built from 16 residues. CDR3 loop: CASSYSGTPLMENQYF. Here the CDR3 DNA reads TGTGCCAGCAGTTACTCCGGGACACCCTTGATGGAGAACCAGTACTTC.

This clonotype was detected many times. The chain links TRBV2 to TRBJ1-6; TRBD1 agrees at 9 bases. Germline V CDR1 and CDR2: SNHLY, FYNNEI. This CDR3 contains 15 residues. V lost 6 bases and J lost 6; bases outside the gene matches: 6. The CDR3 DNA sequence: TGTGCCAGCAGAAACGACAGGGGGTTTAATTCACCCCTCCACTTT. Residues: CASRNDRGFNSPLHF.

This clonotype was counted at least ten times. The V gene is TRBV20-1, the J gene TRBJ2-3; possibly TRBD1 or TRBD2 for D (6 bases each). CDR3 length: 14 residues. Trimming took off 6 bases at V and 0 bases at J, with 13 bases between the two ends. CDR1 is DFQATT, CDR2 SNEGSKA, per germline (reference sequence). As DNA, the CDR3 is TGCAGTGCGGCGGGACATTTTAGCACAGATACGCAGTATTTT. Its protein is CSAAGHFSTDTQYF.

This clonotype has ten or more counts. The chain recombines TRBV20-1 with TRBJ1-3, with TRBD1 identical over 11 bases. The CDR3 loop spans 17 amino acids. Germline trimming cut 1 base from V and 4 bases from J; bases unmatched to any gene: 9. From germline, CDR1 is DFQATT and CDR2 SNEGSKA (reference sequence). The CDR3 loop reads CSARAQDRGLGGNTIYF. The CDR3 DNA is TGCAGTGCTAGAGCCCAGGACAGGGGGCTTGGAGGAAACACCATATATTTT.

The count of this clonotype is one. The rearrangement uses TRBV6-8 and TRBJ2-7, with D possibly being TRBD2 (6 bases). The V gene lost 8 bases and the J gene lost 3 bases, with 14 bases spanning the gap. The V gene's germline CDR1 is MNHGY and CDR2 SAAAGT. The CDR3 totals 13 residues. CDR3 nucleotides: TGTGCCAGCGCCTCGCCGGGAGTCTACGAGCAGTACTTC. Protein product: CASASPGVYEQYF.

For this clonotype: This may come from a read error, since a much larger clone is one base off. This chain links TRBV18 with TRBJ2-7; D not resolved. V dropped 4 bases and J dropped 7 bases, with 17 bases sitting between them. This CDR3 is 14 amino acids long. Per the germline V gene, CDR1 is KGHSH and CDR2 is LQKENI. CDR3 amino acids: CASSLAALNNEQYF. The CDR3 nucleotides read TGTGCCAGCTCACTGGCAGCCCTAAACAATGAGCAGTACTTC.

In this sample, this clonotype turned up many times. This chain links TRBV2 with TRBJ1-2; 9 bases are a match to TRBD1. The CDR3 contains 14 residues. V trimming: 6 bases; J trimming: 0 bases; junction bases outside the gene matches: 2. Germline V gives CDR1 SNHLY, CDR2 FYNNEI. CDR3 coding DNA: TGTGCCAGCAGGGGACAGGGTGCTAACTATGGCTACACCTTC. Encoded protein: CASRGQGANYGYTF.

The chain has TRBV3-1 and TRBJ2-2; 7 nucleotides agree with TRBD1. The CDR3 covers 16 residues. Germline V lookup: CDR1 LGHDT, CDR2 YNNKEL (reference sequence). J gave up 2 bases and V 1 base, and 4 bases lay outside the gene matches. The CDR3 here is CASSQGTGLNTGELFF. The CDR3 DNA reads TGTGCCAGCAGCCAAGGGACAGGACTTAACACCGGGGAGCTGTTTTTT. Based on the CDR3 plus reference TRBV3-1 and TRBJ2-2, the full variable domain is DTAVSQTPKYLVTQMGNDKSIKCEQNLGHDTMYWYKQDSKKFLKIMFSYNNKELIINETVPNRFSPKSPDKAHLNLHINSLELGDSAVYFCASSQGTGLNTGELFFGEGSRLTVL.

A note on this clonotype: This clone may be a read error of a much larger clone one base away. The V gene is TRBV10-3, the J gene TRBJ1-2, with D uncertain. The V end was cut by 10 bases, the J end by 0 bases, with 15 bases between. The CDR3 totals 14 residues. Germline CDR1 and CDR2: ENHRY and SYGVKD. Written as DNA, the CDR3 is TGTGCCACCTTGGGCAGCATCTCTAACTATGGCTACACCTTC. It specifies CATLGSISNYGYTF.

This clonotype was observed many times. The chain couples TRBV5-1 to TRBJ2-7, with D possibly TRBD1 on 6 matching bases. V lost 0 bases and J lost 1, with 11 bases in between. The germline V gene has CDR1 SGHRS and CDR2 YFSETQ. The CDR3 consists of 15 residues. Here the CDR3 DNA reads TGCGCCAGCAGCTTGGTGACAGGATCGTCCTACGAGCAGTACTTC. It is translated as CASSLVTGSSYEQYF.

This clonotype was counted between two and nine times. Sequence at one end of the junction differs from germline and may be a read error. The CDR3 sequence: CASISGASGGTDTQYF. CDR3 in DNA: TGCGCCAGCATCAGCGGGGCTAGCGGGGGTACAGATACGCAGTACTTT. The gene calls are TRBV5-1 and TRBJ2-3, with TRBD2 identical over 10 bases. Germline V gene data show CDR1 as SGHRS and CDR2 as YFSETQ. The CDR3 sequence is 16 residues long.

This clonotype has ten or more counts. This rearrangement joins TRBV11-3 to TRBJ2-1, with D possibly matching TRBD2 (6 bases). Germline assignment: CDR1 SGHNT and CDR2 YENEEA. CDR3 length: 15 amino acids. V dropped 5 bases and J dropped 5 bases, with 16 bases sitting between them. The CDR3 here is CASSPHRELHNEQFF. The CDR3, as DNA: TGTGCCAGCAGCCCTCATCGGGAGTTGCACAATGAGCAGTTCTTC.

The gene calls are TRBV5-1 and TRBJ2-1; D gene uncertain. Germline CDR1 and CDR2: SGHRS and YFSETQ. V was cut by 0 bases and J by 9 bases, with 10 bases left in between. CDR3 length: 13 residues. As DNA, the CDR3 is TGCGCCAGCAGCTTGGTTCTAGACGGTGAGCAGTTCTTC. Its translation is CASSLVLDGEQFF.

This clonotype was counted ten times or more. This sequence joins TRBV6-1 and TRBJ1-4, with 12 bases matching TRBD1. With V trimmed by 6 bases and J by 6 bases, 5 bases remained unmatched. Germline V gene lookup returns CDR1 MNHNS and CDR2 SASEGT. This CDR3 spans 15 amino acids. CDR3 loop: CASRGTGGWDEKLFF. The CDR3 region has the DNA TGTGCCAGCAGAGGGACAGGGGGCTGGGATGAAAAACTGTTTTTT.

About this clonotype: An end of the junction differs from the germline gene, which may be a read error. This chain joins TRBV5-1 and TRBJ1-6, with D possibly being TRBD1 (6 bases). The V gene's germline CDR1 is SGHRS and CDR2 YFSETQ. CDR3 length equals 15 residues. In nucleotides, the CDR3 is TGCGCCAGCATTCAGGGGAGGTCCTATAGTTCACCCCTCCACTTT. Translation: CASIQGRSYSSPLHF.

V is TRBV20-1 and J is TRBJ1-1, with D perhaps TRBD1 (6 bases). Looked up from germline, CDR1 is DFQATT and CDR2 is SNEGSKA (reference sequence). The CDR3 contains 17 residues. V was pared by 5 bases and J by 5 bases, with 27 bases between. The CDR3 loop is CSARPSVQGGEWTEAFF. The DNA for the CDR3 is TGCAGTGCTCGACCCTCGGTACAGGGCGGGGAGTGGACTGAAGCTTTCTTT.

This clonotype was recorded once. This rearrangement joins TRBV28 to TRBJ1-2; D is ambiguous. Trimming removed 10 bases from V and 2 bases from J, with 11 bases in between. Germline values: CDR1 MDHEN, CDR2 SYDVKM. This CDR3 spans 12 amino acids. The CDR3 coding sequence is TGTGCCACCCTCTTACTGAACTATGGCTACACCTTC. As protein: CATLLLNYGYTF.